The 4 T cell receptor beta chains in this list originate from one sample, sequenced in a study of shared clonotypes between healthy human individuals. The repertoire was sequenced with immunoSEQ multiplex PCR; TCRdb's copy has only in-frame clones and lacks some. The table has about 490,000 clones, about 84% seen once; the top ten hold 10% to 15%. Input material: PBMCs. These receptors were collected from a woman aged 40 to 50 in good health. Some clones in this sample may be carry-over from other donors' samples.

This clone has a handful of counts. This sequence joins TRBV6-1 and TRBJ2-1; the D gene is possibly TRBD2 (5 bases). Trimming removed 8 bases from V and 0 bases from J, with 11 bases in between. CDR3 size: 14 residues. Germline values: CDR1 MNHNS, CDR2 SASEGT. Written as DNA, the CDR3 is TGTGCCAGCTCTCCGGGAAACTCCTACAATGAGCAGTTCTTC. Translated, it gives CASSPGNSYNEQFF.

This chain links TRBV10-3 with TRBJ2-7; 7 bases fit TRBD2. Trimming removed 3 bases from V and 2 bases from J; junction bases left unmatched: 13. In germline, CDR1 is ENHRY, CDR2 SYGVKD. There are 17 residues in the CDR3. CDR3 sequence reads: CAISESTRGGLTYEQYF. The CDR3 DNA is TGTGCCATCAGTGAATCCACGCGGGGAGGGCTGACCTACGAGCAGTACTTC.

As regards this clone: Given a far larger clone just one base away, this is likely a sequencing read error. V is TRBV6-6 and J is TRBJ1-5; no clear D. The V gene lost 1 base and the J gene lost 10 bases, with 17 bases spanning the gap. From germline, CDR1 is MNHNY and CDR2 SVGAGI (reference sequence). CDR3 size: 15 residues. The CDR3 DNA reads as TGTGCCAGCAGTTACTGGGGTTCGAGTACCCATCCCCAGCATTTT. Protein: CASSYWGSSTHPQHF.

Turning to this clone: A far larger clone is off by one base, so a read error is likely. The chain links TRBV5-6 to TRBJ1-1; the D is unclear. This CDR3 is built from 16 residues. The germline V gene has CDR1 SGHDT and CDR2 YYEEEE. CDR3 sequence (DNA): TGTGCCAGCAGCTTGTCGACAAGCCGGTGGAACGCTGAAGCTTTCTTT. This translates into CASSLSTSRWNAEAFF.